This T cell receptor beta chain came from a study of STAT5B mutations in CD4+ large granular lymphocyte leukemia. Using immunoSEQ multiplex PCR, the repertoire was profiled, and TCRdb retains in-frame clones only, with some absent. The sample includes some 34,000 clones, approximately 81% of them seen just once. The germline gives CDR1 SEHNR, CDR2 FQNEAQ (reference sequence). The CDR3 spans 16 residues. Germline trimming cut 6 bases from V and 2 bases from J; bases unmatched to any gene: 9. The sequencing input was CD4+ T cells from blood buffy coats. The source of this sequence is a human donor in good health. The J gene is TRBJ2-3, the V gene TRBV7-9, with 9 bases that match TRBD1. The CDR3 DNA reads TGTGCCAGCAGTTTTTACGGGACAGGGATCACAGATACGCAGTATTTT. Residues: CASSFYGTGITDTQYF.